This T cell receptor (beta chain) was recorded in a study of memory CD4+ T cells and cytomegalovirus serostatus. CDR3 size: 15 residues. Germline-derived CDR1 and CDR2 are MNHEY and SVGAGI. V lost 5 bases and J lost 0, with 13 bases in between. The sort gate was single viable CD3+CD4+CD8-CD45RO+ cells for memory CD4+ T cells. Method: immunoSEQ multiplex PCR; TCRdb's copy keeps in-frame clones and lacks some. The sample shows 40,000 to 55,000 clones, 80% of them seen only once. The study, taken as a whole, reports: Repertoires predicted CMV serostatus with median bootstrapped AUC of about 0.96.

Of note for this clone: Its antigen remains unidentified.

The sequence derives from an adult in good health and CMV-seropositive. Sequencing was done on a sample of memory CD4+ T cells from blood. The chain links TRBV6-5 to TRBJ1-1, with a possible D match to TRBD1 (6 bases). As DNA, the CDR3 is TGTGCCAGCAGTAATGGGGGGACATTGAACACTGAAGCTTTCTTT. As protein: CASSNGGTLNTEAFF.